This T cell receptor beta chain was identified during a study of blood T cell repertoires in COVID-19. Study-wide context: Researchers got acute and convalescent COVID-19 samples from the United States, Italy and Spain.

Assay used: immunoSEQ multiplex PCR; TCRdb lists only in-frame clones, some missing. The sample includes some 150,000 clones, approximately 87% seen only once; the top ten take 4.3%. CDR1 is SGHKS, CDR2 YYEKEE, per germline (reference sequence). This CDR3 has 14 residues. J was trimmed by 7 bases and V by 6 bases; bases with no gene match: 9. The V call is TRBV5-5, the J call TRBJ2-5; 10 bases match TRBD1. The clonotype comes from a woman in her 40s with acute or convalescent COVID-19. Sequenced material: peripheral blood. The CDR3 DNA sequence: TGTGCCAGCAATAGACAGGGGGCTGGGGGGACCCAGTACTTC. Protein: CASNRQGAGGTQYF.